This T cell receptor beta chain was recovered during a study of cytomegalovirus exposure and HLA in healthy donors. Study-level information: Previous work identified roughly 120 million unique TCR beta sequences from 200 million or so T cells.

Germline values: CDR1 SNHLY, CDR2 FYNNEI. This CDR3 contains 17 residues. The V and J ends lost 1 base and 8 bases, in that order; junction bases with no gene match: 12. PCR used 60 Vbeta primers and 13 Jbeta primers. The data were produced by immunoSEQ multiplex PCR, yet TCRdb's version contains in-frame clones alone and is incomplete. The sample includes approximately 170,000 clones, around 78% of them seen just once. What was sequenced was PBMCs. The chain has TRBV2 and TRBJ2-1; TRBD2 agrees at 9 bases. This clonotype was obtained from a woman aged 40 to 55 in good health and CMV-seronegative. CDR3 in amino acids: CASSEGSGRLSGDEQFF. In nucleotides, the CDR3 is TGTGCCAGCAGTGAAGGTAGCGGGAGACTTAGCGGCGATGAGCAGTTCTTC.